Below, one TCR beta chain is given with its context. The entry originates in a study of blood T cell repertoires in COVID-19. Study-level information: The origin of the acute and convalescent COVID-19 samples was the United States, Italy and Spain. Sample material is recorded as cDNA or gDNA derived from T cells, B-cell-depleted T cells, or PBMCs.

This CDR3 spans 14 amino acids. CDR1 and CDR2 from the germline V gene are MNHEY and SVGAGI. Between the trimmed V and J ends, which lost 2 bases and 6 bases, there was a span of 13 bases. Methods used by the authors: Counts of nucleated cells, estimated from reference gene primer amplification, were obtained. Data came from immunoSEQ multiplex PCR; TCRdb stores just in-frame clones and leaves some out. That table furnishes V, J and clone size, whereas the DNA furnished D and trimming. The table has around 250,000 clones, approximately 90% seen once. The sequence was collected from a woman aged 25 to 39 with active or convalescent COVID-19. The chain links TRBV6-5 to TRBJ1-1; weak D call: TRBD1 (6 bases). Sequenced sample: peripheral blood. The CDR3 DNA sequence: TGTGCCAGCAGTTACGGTCAGGGGAGCCCTGAAGCTTTCTTT. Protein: CASSYGQGSPEAFF.